The 27 T cell receptor beta chains below all came from one sample that was sequenced in a study of blood T cell repertoires in COVID-19. Here immunoSEQ multiplex PCR was the method, and the copy in TCRdb shows in-frame clones only, minus some. The sample shows roughly 250,000 clones, more than 70% of them seen only once. Material for sequencing was peripheral blood. The receptors were sampled from a woman between 35 and 50 years old who had recovered from COVID-19.

The chain carries TRBV5-6 and TRBJ2-7, with 9 bases fitting TRBD2. The CDR3 covers 17 residues. Trimming removed 0 bases from V and 5 bases from J; junction bases left unmatched: 12. CDR1 and CDR2 (germline): SGHDT, YYEEEE. The CDR3 is CASSLATRLAGPDEQYF. The CDR3 DNA sequence: TGTGCCAGCAGCTTGGCGACGAGGCTAGCGGGACCTGACGAGCAGTACTTC.

This chain connects TRBV9 to TRBJ1-2; the D is unclear. Trimming removed 4 bases from V and 0 bases from J, with 13 bases in between. The CDR3 loop spans 15 amino acids. CDR1 and CDR2 (germline): SGDLS, YYNGEE. CDR3 nucleotide sequence: TGTGCCAGCAGCCCGTGGAGGTCGACTAACTATGGCTACACCTTC. It translates to CASSPWRSTNYGYTF.

The chain recombines TRBV19 with TRBJ1-5, with TRBD1 matching 12 bases. The V segment lost 6 bases and the J segment 0 bases; nucleotides outside the gene matches: 6. Germline CDR1 and CDR2: LNHDA and SQIVND (reference sequence). This CDR3 contains 17 residues. The CDR3 DNA reads TGTGCCAGTAGACGGGACAGGGGGCAGAGTAGCAATCAGCCCCAGCATTTT. Its protein is CASRRDRGQSSNQPQHF.

The rearrangement uses TRBV19 and TRBJ1-2; D remains unclear. The CDR3 consists of 13 residues. Trimming stripped 5 bases from V and 5 bases from J, with 12 bases between. Germline-derived CDR1 and CDR2 are LNHDA and SQIVND (reference sequence). CDR3 bases: TGTGCCAGTAGTTTCGGTCCCGAGTATGGCTACACCTTC. Protein sequence: CASSFGPEYGYTF.

This chain connects TRBV7-2 to TRBJ1-4; D unclear. This CDR3 is 14 amino acids long. Germline V lookup: CDR1 SGHTA, CDR2 FQGNSA. V gave up 3 bases and J gave up 7 bases, with 12 bases separating them. The CDR3 protein is CASSFVTFSEKLFF. CDR3 DNA: TGTGCCAGCAGCTTTGTGACATTTTCTGAAAAACTGTTTTTT. The full variable domain, its missing parts supplied by reference TRBV7-2 and TRBJ1-4, is GAGVSQSPSNKVTEKGKDVELRCDPISGHTALYWYRQSLGQGLEFLIYFQGNSAPDKSGLPSDRFSAERTGGSVSTLTIQRTQQEDSAVYLCASSFVTFSEKLFFGSGTQLSVL.

The chain couples TRBV11-2 to TRBJ1-1; possibly TRBD1 for D (6 bases). Germline CDR1 SGHAT, CDR2 FQNNGV. This CDR3 comprises 13 residues. V was trimmed by 5 bases and J by 8 bases, leaving 15 bases between them. The CDR3 region has the DNA TGTGCCAGCAGCCCACTTCAGGGGAGAGAAGCTTTCTTT. Its protein is CASSPLQGREAFF. Together with reference TRBV11-2 and TRBJ1-1, the CDR3 gives the full variable domain: EAGVAQSPRYKIIEKRQSVAFWCNPISGHATLYWYQQILGQGPKLLIQFQNNGVVDDSQLPKDRFSAERLKGVDSTLKIQPAKLEDSAVYLCASSPLQGREAFFGQGTRLTVV.

The V and J genes are TRBV28 and TRBJ1-5; maybe TRBD1 (5 bases). CDR1 is MDHEN and CDR2 is SYDVKM in the germline V gene. CDR3 length: 14 amino acids. Trimming shortened V by 6 bases and J by 3 bases, and 12 bases separated the two germline ends. The CDR3 protein is CASRQDILNQPQHF. CDR3 sequence (DNA): TGTGCCAGCAGACAGGACATCCTCAATCAGCCCCAGCATTTT.

This chain uses TRBV6-2 or TRBV6-3 with TRBJ1-3; D is perhaps TRBD1 (5 bases). Trimming pared 5 bases from V and 0 bases from J, leaving 11 bases between. The germline V gene encodes CDR1 MNHEY and CDR2 SVGEGT. CDR3 length: 15 residues. CDR3 DNA: TGTGCCAGCAGTCGGGACTCATTCTCTGGAAACACCATATATTTT. Protein sequence: CASSRDSFSGNTIYF.

V is TRBV27 and J is TRBJ2-3; TRBD2 aligns across 9 bases. J lost 2 bases, V lost 3 bases, and 3 bases had no gene match. In germline, CDR1 is MNHEY, CDR2 SMNVEV (reference sequence). The CDR3 sequence is 15 residues long. DNA of the CDR3: TGTGCCAGCAGTTTCGAGCGGGGGGTCACAGATACGCAGTATTTT. Amino acid sequence: CASSFERGVTDTQYF.

V gene TRBV27 combines with J gene TRBJ1-1; no firm D call. The length of the CDR3 is 13 residues. The germline gives CDR1 MNHEY, CDR2 SMNVEV (reference sequence). Trimming removed 3 bases at V and 2 bases at J, with 7 bases between. The CDR3 region is CASSFELNTEAFF. CDR3 nucleotides: TGTGCCAGCAGTTTTGAACTAAACACTGAAGCTTTCTTT.

This clone was recorded a few times. The V gene is TRBV4-2, the J gene TRBJ1-4, with 7 bases fitting TRBD1. The CDR3 spans 21 residues. V gave up 0 bases and J gave up 6 bases; unmatched junction bases: 22. Germline V gene data show CDR1 as LGHNA and CDR2 as YNFKEQ. The CDR3 DNA reads TGTGCCAGCAGCCAAGAAAAGCTTTCGGGCGGAGACAGGGCCGGGGATGAAAAACTGTTTTTT. Protein product: CASSQEKLSGGDRAGDEKLFF.

This chain connects TRBV7-9 to TRBJ1-2; D is perhaps TRBD1 (5 bases). The germline V gene has CDR1 SEHNR and CDR2 FQNEAQ (reference sequence). Trimming shortened V by 4 bases and J by 4 bases, and 13 bases separated the two germline ends. This CDR3 is 14 amino acids long. CDR3 sequence reads: CASSSSQGSYGYTF. In DNA, the CDR3 is TGTGCCAGCAGCTCAAGTCAGGGAAGCTATGGCTACACCTTC.

This chain links TRBV7-2 with TRBJ1-2; tentatively, D is TRBD1 (5 bases). Germline CDR1 and CDR2: SGHTA and FQGNSA. Trimming cost V 2 bases and J 4 bases, with 14 bases left between them. This CDR3 region has 15 residues. CDR3 sequence (DNA): TGTGCCAGCAGCTTAAAGGCGCAGGGTGCCTATGGCTACACCTTC. It yields the protein CASSLKAQGAYGYTF.

The gene calls are TRBV7-4 and TRBJ2-3; TRBD1 aligns across 7 bases. The CDR3 runs to 17 residues. Losses at the gene ends were 7 bases for V and 0 bases for J; bases not matched to a gene: 13. Per the germline V gene, CDR1 is SGHVT and CDR2 is SQSDAQ. CDR3 bases: TGTGCCAGCATACCCCCAGGAGGACAGGAAAGCACAGATACGCAGTATTTT. Protein: CASIPPGGQESTDTQYF.

This rearrangement joins TRBV5-1 to TRBJ2-7, with 10 bases fitting TRBD1. The germline CDR1 and CDR2 sequences are SGHRS and YFSETQ. The CDR3 is 13 amino acids. The V and J ends lost 5 bases and 3 bases, in that order; junction bases with no gene match: 2. The CDR3 DNA sequence: TGCGCCAGCAGTCGGGACAGGGGCTACGAGCAGTACTTC. Protein: CASSRDRGYEQYF.

The chain carries TRBV4-3 and TRBJ1-2; TRBD1 might be the D (6 bases). V lost 0 bases to trimming and J lost 4 bases, with 12 bases between them. Germline V gene lookup returns CDR1 LGHNA and CDR2 YSLEER. The CDR3 extends over 15 amino acids. In DNA, the CDR3 is TGCGCCAGCAGCCAAGATCGCGGGGGGCCCTATGGCTACACCTTC. Its translation is CASSQDRGGPYGYTF.

The chain joins TRBV4-3 to TRBJ2-1; 10 bases match TRBD2. Germline V gene data show CDR1 as LGHNA and CDR2 as YSLEER. The CDR3 is 16 amino acids. The V segment lost 1 base and the J segment 4 bases; nucleotides outside the gene matches: 4. The CDR3 spells CASSQGTSGIYNEQFF. The CDR3 DNA reads as TGCGCCAGCAGCCAAGGGACTAGCGGAATATACAATGAGCAGTTCTTC.

The chain carries TRBV15 and TRBJ1-4; the match to TRBD1 covers 7 bases. J was trimmed by 3 bases and V by 5 bases; bases with no gene match: 9. Germline V CDR1 and CDR2: LNHNV, YYDKDF (reference sequence). There are 16 residues in the CDR3. The CDR3 DNA reads as TGTGCCACCAGCCCCCCCCGACAGGGCCCTAATGAAAAACTGTTTTTT. It specifies CATSPPRQGPNEKLFF.

The rearrangement uses TRBV4-2 and TRBJ1-5; D call uncertain. The V end was cut by 3 bases, the J end by 2 bases, with 11 bases between. CDR3 length equals 15 residues. Germline V gene data show CDR1 as LGHNA and CDR2 as YNFKEQ. CDR3 nucleotide sequence: TGTGCCAGCAGCCAGTACCTAACTGGCAATCAGCCCCAGCATTTT. Its protein product is CASSQYLTGNQPQHF.

The genes are TRBV7-2 and TRBJ2-5, with TRBD2 matching over 14 bases. J lost 3 bases, V lost 5 bases, and 11 bases had no gene match. CDR1 SGHTA and CDR2 FQGNSA come from the germline V gene. The CDR3 totals 18 residues. The chain's CDR3 is CASSPPGLAGARKETQYF. The CDR3 DNA sequence: TGTGCCAGCAGCCCACCGGGACTAGCGGGGGCTAGGAAAGAGACCCAGTACTTC.

This sequence joins TRBV29-1 and TRBJ2-2; 7 bases align to TRBD2. The CDR3 extends over 15 amino acids. Germline CDR1 reads SQVTM; CDR2 reads ANQGSEA. The CDR3 here is CRAGWGGPNTGELFF. CDR3 coding DNA: TGCCGCGCCGGGTGGGGGGGTCCAAACACCGGGGAGCTGTTTTTT.

This chain links TRBV18 with TRBJ1-1; 7 bases map to TRBD1. The J segment lost 5 bases and the V segment lost 3 bases, leaving 6 bases of the junction unmatched. In germline, CDR1 is KGHSH, CDR2 LQKENI. The CDR3 is made up of 14 amino acids. CDR3 region: CASSPPGQRTEAFF. The DNA of the CDR3 is TGTGCCAGCTCACCCCCGGGACAGCGAACTGAAGCTTTCTTT.

The chain is built from TRBV7-3 and TRBJ2-3; a possible D gene is TRBD2 (6 bases). The CDR3 is made up of 14 amino acids. CDR1 is SGHTA and CDR2 is FQGTGA in the germline V gene. The ends were cut back, 5 bases at V and 4 bases at J, with 13 bases in the middle. CDR3 sequence: CASSPTGGADTQYF. The DNA for the CDR3 is TGTGCCAGCAGCCCGACTGGAGGGGCAGATACGCAGTATTTT.

The V call is TRBV28, the J call TRBJ1-4, with 9 positions matching TRBD1. The CDR3 runs to 15 residues. Germline V CDR1 and CDR2: MDHEN, SYDVKM. V gave up 8 bases and J gave up 4 bases; unmatched junction bases: 8. For the CDR3, the DNA is TGTGCCAGCTGGGACAGGGCAGGACTTAATGAAAAACTGTTTTTT. Translation gives CASWDRAGLNEKLFF.

This clone appeared a few times. V and J are TRBV6-2 or TRBV6-3 and TRBJ2-2; 7 nucleotides align to TRBD1. The ends lost 5 bases at V and 4 bases at J; junction bases unmatched: 1. This CDR3 has 13 residues. CDR1 is MNHEY, CDR2 SVGEGT, per germline. The CDR3 nucleotides are TGTGCCAGCAGTAGACAGGGCACCGGGGAGCTGTTTTTT. It is translated as CASSRQGTGELFF.

This clone was detected once. This chain connects TRBV5-1 to TRBJ2-3; 7 bases match TRBD2. The germline V gene encodes CDR1 SGHRS and CDR2 YFSETQ. The CDR3 spans 14 residues. Trimming removed 5 bases from V and 0 bases from J; junction bases left unmatched: 3. In DNA form, the CDR3 reads TGCGCCAGCAGGAGCGGGGCTAGCACAGATACGCAGTATTTT. Protein: CASRSGASTDTQYF.

The chain employs TRBV4-3 and TRBJ1-3; no reliable D call. The CDR3 spans 16 residues. V lost 0 bases to trimming and J lost 0 bases, with 9 bases between them. Germline CDR1 LGHNA, CDR2 YSLEER. CDR3 residues: CASSQELARSGNTIYF. The CDR3 DNA reads as TGCGCCAGCAGCCAAGAGTTGGCACGCTCTGGAAACACCATATATTTT.